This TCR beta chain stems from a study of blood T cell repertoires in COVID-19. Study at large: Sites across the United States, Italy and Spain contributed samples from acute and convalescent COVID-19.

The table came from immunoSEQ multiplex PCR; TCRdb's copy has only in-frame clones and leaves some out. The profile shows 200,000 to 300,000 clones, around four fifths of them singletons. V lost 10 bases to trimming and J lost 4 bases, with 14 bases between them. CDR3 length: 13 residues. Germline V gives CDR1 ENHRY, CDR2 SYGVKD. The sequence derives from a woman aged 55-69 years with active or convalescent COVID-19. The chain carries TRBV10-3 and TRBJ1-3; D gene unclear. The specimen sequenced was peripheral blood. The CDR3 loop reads CATDNLSGNTIYF. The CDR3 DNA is TGTGCCACAGACAACCTGTCGGGAAACACCATATATTTT.